Included here is one TCR beta chain sequence, with context. Trimming cost V 5 bases and J 0 bases, with 20 bases left between them. CDR3 length: 17 residues. Looked up from germline, CDR1 is LGHDT and CDR2 is YNNKEL (reference sequence). The record originates from a study of blood T cell repertoires in COVID-19. Study-level background: Samples representing acute and convalescent COVID-19 were sourced from the United States, Italy and Spain.

Sequenced by immunoSEQ multiplex PCR; TCRdb stores in-frame clones only, minus some. The sample lists about 120,000 clones, approximately 80% occurring once. Sequencing was performed on peripheral blood. The V gene is TRBV3-1 (or the pseudogene TRBV3-2), the J gene TRBJ2-7; tentative D call: TRBD2 (7 bases). The receptor's source is a human donor in a cohort sampled during active COVID-19. In nucleotides, the CDR3 is TGTGCCAGCAGCTCATCTCCGAGGGGGGGGTTCTCCTACGAGCAGTACTTC. This sequence encodes CASSSSPRGGFSYEQYF.